What follows are 32 T cell receptor beta chains derived from one specimen sequenced in a study of blood T cell repertoires in COVID-19. Clones were read by immunoSEQ multiplex PCR, and TCRdb kept only the in-frame ones, dropping some. The data contain 150,000 to 200,000 clones, 89% of them seen just once; the ten biggest clones take up around 1.9%. Sequenced sample: peripheral blood. The receptors were sampled from a man between 18 and 35 years old who had recovered from COVID-19.

This chain uses TRBV19 with TRBJ2-7, with 7 bases lining up with TRBD1. J gave up 2 bases and V 5 bases, and 9 bases lay outside the gene matches. Germline V gene data show CDR1 as LNHDA and CDR2 as SQIVND (reference sequence). This CDR3 has 15 amino acids. CDR3 region: CASSFIGTEAYEQYF. As DNA, the CDR3 is TGTGCCAGTAGTTTTATCGGGACAGAGGCCTACGAGCAGTACTTC.

V is TRBV5-4 and J is TRBJ1-1; 7 bases map to TRBD1. Looked up from germline, CDR1 is SGHNT and CDR2 is YYREEE (reference sequence). The V segment lost 0 bases and the J segment 10 bases; nucleotides outside the gene matches: 9. This CDR3 is built from 14 residues. CDR3: CASSLDGTVVGAFF. The CDR3 coding sequence is TGTGCCAGCAGCTTGGATGGGACAGTGGTGGGAGCTTTCTTT. Drawing the rest from reference TRBV5-4 and TRBJ1-1, the complete variable domain is ETGVTQSPTHLIKTRGQQVTLRCSSQSGHNTVSWYQQALGQGPQFIFQYYREEENGRGNFPPRFSGLQFPNYSSELNVNALELDDSALYLCASSLDGTVVGAFFGQGTRLTVV.

The chain carries TRBV25-1 and TRBJ2-7, with D tentatively TRBD1 (6 bases). Germline assignment: CDR1 MGHDK and CDR2 SYGVNS. This CDR3 has 15 amino acids. The V end was cut by 8 bases, the J end by 3 bases, with 20 bases between. The CDR3 nucleotides read TGTGCCAGCCTCCCTTCCGGCACAGGGATCTACGAGCAGTACTTC. This sequence encodes CASLPSGTGIYEQYF.

The chain couples TRBV27 to TRBJ1-1; the D gene is possibly TRBD1 (5 bases). The V and J ends lost 6 bases and 7 bases respectively, with 18 bases between them. The V gene's germline CDR1 is MNHEY and CDR2 SMNVEV (reference sequence). The CDR3 consists of 14 residues. In DNA, the CDR3 is TGTGCCAGCAGCTCCTACTCAGGGTCGGGTGAAGCTTTCTTT. It translates to CASSSYSGSGEAFF.

This clone was detected only once. This chain links TRBV2 with TRBJ2-7; tentatively, D is TRBD1 (6 bases). The V gene lost 5 bases and the J gene lost 6 bases, with 26 bases spanning the gap. The CDR3 length is 17 residues. CDR1 SNHLY and CDR2 FYNNEI come from the germline V gene. This CDR3 reads CASSQKGVAVLGGEQYF. The CDR3 DNA sequence: TGTGCCAGCAGTCAAAAGGGGGTAGCTGTACTTGGCGGCGAGCAGTACTTC.

The J gene is TRBJ2-5, the V gene TRBV5-5; D uncertain. This CDR3 comprises 13 residues. V lost 4 bases and J 7 bases, leaving 14 bases between the germline ends. Germline V gene sequence: CDR1 SGHKS, CDR2 YYEKEE (reference sequence). The CDR3 sequence: CASSPKEFVTQYF. The CDR3 bases are TGTGCCAGCAGCCCCAAGGAGTTTGTGACCCAGTACTTC.

This chain joins TRBV19 and TRBJ1-2; D not resolved. CDR1 and CDR2 (germline): LNHDA, SQIVND (reference sequence). Trimming left V 9 bases short and J 2 bases short, with 7 bases between. This CDR3 comprises 11 residues. The chain's CDR3 is CASGENYGYTF. CDR3 coding DNA: TGTGCCAGCGGAGAAAACTATGGCTACACCTTC.

The J gene is TRBJ2-3, the V gene TRBV6-4, with D maybe TRBD1 (7 bases). Germline assignment: CDR1 MRHNA and CDR2 SNTAGT. Trimming took 3 bases from V and 8 from J, leaving 15 bases between them. This CDR3 has 14 amino acids. DNA of the CDR3: TGTGCCAGCAGTGAAGCGGAGGGGGCGGGTACGCAGTATTTT. It translates to CASSEAEGAGTQYF.

The CDR3 reads CASTGRDGATNEKLFF. CDR3 nucleotides: TGTGCCAGCACCGGGCGGGACGGCGCAACTAATGAAAAACTGTTTTTT. This sequence joins TRBV4-2 and TRBJ1-4, with TRBD1 as a possible D gene (5 bases). CDR1 and CDR2 (germline): LGHNA, YNFKEQ. The CDR3 sequence is 16 residues long. The ends were cut back, 7 bases at V and 0 bases at J, with 15 bases in the middle.

The chain couples TRBV5-5 to TRBJ2-7; 11 bases agree with TRBD1. After removal of 0 bases from V and 3 bases from J, the junction contained 8 bases not matched to a gene. This CDR3 contains 17 residues. Germline V gene sequence: CDR1 SGHKS, CDR2 YYEKEE (reference sequence). The CDR3 DNA reads TGTGCCAGCAGCTTGGGGGACAGGGGGATTGGTGGCTACGAGCAGTACTTC. This encodes CASSLGDRGIGGYEQYF.

The rearrangement uses TRBV29-1 and TRBJ2-3; 14 nucleotides align to TRBD2. The CDR3 covers 15 residues. Germline trimming cut 3 bases from V and 2 bases from J; bases unmatched to any gene: 1. Germline V gene lookup returns CDR1 SQVTM and CDR2 ANQGSEA. CDR3 coding DNA: TGCAGCGTTGAGGGACTAGCGGGAGTCACAGATACGCAGTATTTT. Amino acid sequence: CSVEGLAGVTDTQYF.

This chain connects TRBV6-5 to TRBJ2-1; TRBD2 matches 8 bases. The trim removed 5 bases at V and 4 bases at J, leaving 7 bases unmatched. Germline V gives CDR1 MNHEY, CDR2 SVGAGI. The length of the CDR3 is 15 residues. The CDR3 here is CASSTDTSGYNEQFF. As DNA, the CDR3 is TGTGCCAGCAGTACCGATACTAGCGGTTACAATGAGCAGTTCTTC.

The V and J genes are TRBV5-1 and TRBJ1-5; no reliable D call. Trimming took 5 bases from V and 2 from J, leaving 11 bases between them. Germline V gene sequence: CDR1 SGHRS, CDR2 YFSETQ. The CDR3 loop spans 14 amino acids. The CDR3 spells CASSFAGGNQPQHF. Written as DNA, the CDR3 is TGCGCCAGCAGTTTCGCAGGTGGCAATCAGCCCCAGCATTTT. Filled out from reference TRBV5-1 and TRBJ1-5, the complete variable domain reads KAGVTQTPRYLIKTRGQQVTLSCSPISGHRSVSWYQQTPGQGLQFLFEYFSETQRNKGNFPGRFSGRQFSNSRSEMNVSTLELGDSALYLCASSFAGGNQPQHFGDGTRLSIL.

The CDR3 loop reads CASSYGTESEAFF. The DNA of the CDR3 is TGTGCCAGCAGTTACGGGACAGAGTCTGAAGCTTTCTTT. This chain connects TRBV6-5 to TRBJ1-1; TRBD1 agrees at 7 bases. The CDR3 runs 13 residues. Trimming removed 2 bases from V and 6 bases from J; junction bases left unmatched: 3. Germline V gene lookup returns CDR1 MNHEY and CDR2 SVGAGI.

The V gene is TRBV18, the J gene TRBJ1-3; the D is unclear. The length of the CDR3 is 16 residues. The germline V gene encodes CDR1 KGHSH and CDR2 LQKENI. The V end was cut by 3 bases, the J end by 0 bases, with 12 bases between. In DNA, the CDR3 is TGTGCCAGCTCACCTGACACGGCGGGCTCTGGAAACACCATATATTTT. Translation gives CASSPDTAGSGNTIYF.

The chain couples TRBV7-9 to TRBJ1-2; D is uncertain. V was clipped by 5 bases and J by 2 bases, with 18 bases between them. The germline CDR1 and CDR2 sequences are SEHNR and FQNEAQ (reference sequence). CDR3 length: 16 residues. The CDR3 DNA is TGTGCCAGCAGCCAAAAAGGCTACGCGGGGAACTATGGCTACACCTTC. It yields the protein CASSQKGYAGNYGYTF. Variable domain in full (rest from reference TRBV7-9 and TRBJ1-2): DTGVSQNPRHKITKRGQNVTFRCDPISEHNRLYWYRQTLGQGPEFLTYFQNEAQLEKSRLLSDRFSAERPKGSFSTLEIQRTEQGDSAMYLCASSQKGYAGNYGYTFGSGTRLTVV.

The gene calls are TRBV10-3 and TRBJ1-5; D might be TRBD1 (5 bases). Looked up from germline, CDR1 is ENHRY and CDR2 is SYGVKD. The CDR3 runs 13 residues. The ends were cut back, 8 bases at V and 2 bases at J, with 10 bases in the middle. The CDR3 DNA sequence: TGTGCCATCGGGCGGGGCGGCAATCAGCCCCAGCATTTT. Amino acids: CAIGRGGNQPQHF.

This chain uses TRBV6-5 with TRBJ2-5; the D gene is possibly TRBD1 (5 bases). V was pared by 4 bases and J by 4 bases, with 16 bases between. The CDR3 has 15 residues. Germline values: CDR1 MNHEY, CDR2 SVGAGI. The CDR3 DNA reads TGTGCCAGCAGTTTCCCCAACACAGGTGGAGAGACCCAGTACTTC. Translation gives CASSFPNTGGETQYF.

The chain carries TRBV5-1 and TRBJ2-2, with TRBD1 as a possible D gene (6 bases). The germline gives CDR1 SGHRS, CDR2 YFSETQ. Deletions cut 0 bases from V and 2 bases from J, with 11 bases between. The CDR3 loop spans 16 amino acids. The CDR3 bases are TGCGCCAGCAGCTTGGGGGACACCCTCAACACCGGGGAGCTGTTTTTT. Its translation: CASSLGDTLNTGELFF. Full variable domain (remainder filled in from reference TRBV5-1 and TRBJ2-2): KAGVTQTPRYLIKTRGQQVTLSCSPISGHRSVSWYQQTPGQGLQFLFEYFSETQRNKGNFPGRFSGRQFSNSRSEMNVSTLELGDSALYLCASSLGDTLNTGELFFGEGSRLTVL.

V usage is TRBV12-5 and J usage is TRBJ1-5; D gene ambiguous. Trimming pared 6 bases from V and 5 bases from J, leaving 5 bases between. This CDR3 is 11 amino acids long. The germline CDR1 and CDR2 sequences are LGHNT and FRNRAP. The DNA of the CDR3 is TGTGCTAGTGGCCCGGATCAGCCCCAGCATTTT. It specifies CASGPDQPQHF.

CDR3 sequence (DNA): TGCGCCAGCAGCCCGGGACAGAACAATCAGCCCCAGCATTTT. Translation: CASSPGQNNQPQHF. V usage is TRBV5-1 and J usage is TRBJ1-5, with TRBD1 matching 7 bases. Germline CDR1 and CDR2: SGHRS and YFSETQ. The CDR3 runs 14 residues. The junction had 4 bases not matched to a gene; V was cut back by 4 bases and J by 3 bases.

This rearrangement joins TRBV7-8 to TRBJ2-2; D call uncertain. The V gene's germline CDR1 is SGHVS and CDR2 FQNEAQ. The CDR3 covers 13 residues. V gave up 3 bases and J gave up 2 bases, with 4 bases separating them. The CDR3 region has the DNA TGTGCCAGCAGCTTCTTAAACACCGGGGAGCTGTTTTTT. Its translation is CASSFLNTGELFF. Using reference TRBV7-8 and TRBJ2-2 for the parts outside the CDR3, the full variable domain is GAGVSQSPRYKVAKRGQDVALRCDPISGHVSLFWYQQALGQGPEFLTYFQNEAQLDKSGLPSDRFFAERPEGSVSTLKIQRTQQEDSAVYLCASSFLNTGELFFGEGSRLTVL.

V gene TRBV28 combines with J gene TRBJ2-7; D possibly corresponds to TRBD1 (6 bases). CDR1 is MDHEN and CDR2 is SYDVKM in the germline V gene. The CDR3 runs 14 residues. The germline V and J ends were trimmed by 5 bases and 1 base, with 12 bases remaining between them. The CDR3 reads CASSPGQRSYEQYF. CDR3 sequence (DNA): TGTGCCAGCAGTCCGGGACAACGATCCTACGAGCAGTACTTC. The entire variable domain, with the rest obtained from reference TRBV28 and TRBJ2-7, is as follows: DVKVTQSSRYLVKRTGEKVFLECVQDMDHENMFWYRQDPGLGLRLIYFSYDVKMKEKGDIPEGYSVSREKKERFSLILESASTNQTSMYLCASSPGQRSYEQYFGPGTRLTVT.

CDR3 nucleotides: TGTGCCAGCAGTGAAGCGCCGCGCAGAGGAGAGACCCAGTACTTC. Protein sequence: CASSEAPRRGETQYF. The chain recombines TRBV6-1 with TRBJ2-5, with no clear D. The CDR3 has 15 residues. Per the germline V gene, CDR1 is MNHNS and CDR2 is SASEGT. V lost 0 bases, J lost 4 bases, and 12 bases lay in between.

This chain joins TRBV6-6 and TRBJ1-4; D is uncertain. Germline assignment: CDR1 MNHNY and CDR2 SVGAGI (reference sequence). CDR3 length: 13 amino acids. Trimming cost V 4 bases and J 9 bases, with 12 bases left between them. This CDR3 is CASSSKDGKKLFF. The CDR3 coding sequence is TGTGCCAGCAGTTCCAAGGACGGGAAAAAACTGTTTTTT.

The chain couples TRBV11-2 to TRBJ2-1; 14 bases are shared with TRBD2. V gave up 3 bases and J gave up 13 bases; unmatched junction bases: 5. There are 14 residues in the CDR3. The V gene's germline CDR1 is SGHAT and CDR2 FQNNGV. DNA for the CDR3: TGTGCCAGCAGCTTGGGGACTAGCGGGAGAGGCCAGTTCTTC. Translated, it gives CASSLGTSGRGQFF.

Here the CDR3 reads CAWSFQPGLGSNEQFF. The CDR3 DNA reads as TGTGCCTGGAGTTTTCAACCGGGACTAGGGTCCAATGAGCAGTTCTTC. The chain employs TRBV30 and TRBJ2-1, with 8 positions matching TRBD2. The length of the CDR3 is 16 residues. V shed 2 bases, J shed 6 bases, and the junction held 12 bases outside the gene matches. The germline gives CDR1 GTSNPN, CDR2 SVGIG (reference sequence). The full variable domain, in which reference TRBV30 and TRBJ2-1 provide the parts outside the CDR3, is SQTIHQWPATLVQPVGSPLSLECTVEGTSNPNLYWYRQAAGRGLQLLFYSVGIGQISSEVPQNLSASRPQDRQFILSSKKLLLSDSGFYLCAWSFQPGLGSNEQFFGPGTRLTVL.

The V call is TRBV6-5, the J call TRBJ2-2; no reliable D call. This CDR3 region has 15 residues. In germline, CDR1 is MNHEY, CDR2 SVGAGI. V shed 5 bases and J shed 7 bases, with 17 bases lying between them. CDR3 bases: TGTGCCAGCAGTCGGGTCGCCAGCCATGGCGGGGAGCTGTTTTTT. This codes for CASSRVASHGGELFF.

J is TRBJ2-5 and V is TRBV2, with unresolved D. The V gene's germline CDR1 is SNHLY and CDR2 FYNNEI. V shed 5 bases and J shed 5 bases, with 3 bases lying between them. CDR3 length: 10 residues. The CDR3 sequence is CASSPETQYF. The CDR3 nucleotides are TGTGCCAGCAGTCCGGAGACCCAGTACTTC.

The rearrangement uses TRBV14 and TRBJ2-7; 7 nucleotides agree with TRBD2. Germline CDR1 is SGHDN and CDR2 is FVKESK. V lost 1 base to trimming and J lost 6 bases; unmatched junction nucleotides: 9. The CDR3 covers 15 residues. The CDR3 DNA sequence: TGTGCCAGCAGCCAAGGTCGCCGGGGGGTCTCCGAGCAGTACTTC. As protein: CASSQGRRGVSEQYF. Full variable domain (remainder filled in from reference TRBV14 and TRBJ2-7): EAGVTQFPSHSVIEKGQTVTLRCDPISGHDNLYWYRRVMGKEIKFLLHFVKESKQDESGMPNNRFLAERTGGTYSTLKVQPAELEDSGVYFCASSQGRRGVSEQYFGPGTRLTVT.

The rearrangement uses TRBV28 and TRBJ2-7; possibly TRBD2 for D (5 bases). The length of the CDR3 is 15 residues. The V gene lost 3 bases and the J gene lost 2 bases, with 14 bases spanning the gap. CDR1 is MDHEN, CDR2 SYDVKM, per germline. The CDR3 spells CASSFSSVGTYEQYF. In DNA, the CDR3 is TGTGCCAGCAGTTTTAGTAGCGTAGGGACCTACGAGCAGTACTTC. The full variable domain, its missing parts supplied by reference TRBV28 and TRBJ2-7, is DVKVTQSSRYLVKRTGEKVFLECVQDMDHENMFWYRQDPGLGLRLIYFSYDVKMKEKGDIPEGYSVSREKKERFSLILESASTNQTSMYLCASSFSSVGTYEQYFGPGTRLTVT.

V and J are TRBV21-1 and TRBJ1-1; the table names TRBD1, a call not compared with the DNA. TRBV21-1 is described as a pseudogene. The CDR3 is 16 residues long. The CDR3 here is CASSKVPGSMNTEAFF. The CDR3 DNA sequence: TGTGCCAGCAGCAAAGTCCCAGGGTCAATGAACACTGAAGCTTTCTTT.